Below, 26 T cell receptor beta chains from the same sample are listed, as sequenced in a study of T-cell memory formation after mild COVID-19. A single record per CDR3 protein comes from TCRdb applying MiXCR to the 5' RACE reads. The sample holds fewer than 350,000 distinct CDR3 sequences, 14% seen once. Material: PBMCs or a T cell subset sorted from them (not recorded which). The receptors were gathered from a man between 18 and 35 years old who had mild COVID-19 (a few samples of this study predate the infection). Cell type and time point are not known.

This sequence joins TRBV19 and TRBJ1-1; D is uncertain. In germline, CDR1 is LNHDA, CDR2 SQIVND (reference sequence). The ends were cut back, 3 bases at V and 3 bases at J, with 11 bases in the middle. The CDR3 contains 14 residues. The CDR3 protein is CASSIGSWDTEAFF. CDR3 coding DNA: TGTGCCAGTAGTATTGGCTCGTGGGACACTGAAGCTTTCTTT.

V and J are TRBV7-2 and TRBJ1-5; D may be TRBD1 (5 bases). V lost 1 base and J lost 3, with 19 bases in between. This CDR3 is built from 18 residues. Germline V gene sequence: CDR1 SGHTA, CDR2 FQGNSA. CDR3 protein: CASSLVQDGPRINQPQHF. The CDR3 nucleotides read TGTGCCAGCAGCTTAGTACAGGACGGACCGAGGATCAATCAGCCCCAGCATTTT.

Many counts were recorded for this clonotype. This chain links TRBV11-2 with TRBJ2-2, with 8 bases that match TRBD2. This CDR3 is 14 amino acids long. Germline trimming cut 3 bases from V and 3 bases from J; bases unmatched to any gene: 0. CDR1 is SGHAT and CDR2 is FQNNGV in the germline V gene. The CDR3 nucleotides are TGTGCCAGCAGCTTCGGGGGGGACACCGGGGAGCTGTTTTTT. The encoded protein is CASSFGGDTGELFF. Full variable domain (outside the CDR3, taken from reference TRBV11-2 and TRBJ2-2): EAGVAQSPRYKIIEKRQSVAFWCNPISGHATLYWYQQILGQGPKLLIQFQNNGVVDDSQLPKDRFSAERLKGVDSTLKIQPAKLEDSAVYLCASSFGGDTGELFFGEGSRLTVL.

This clonotype appeared many times. The chain couples TRBV11-2 to TRBJ2-7; possibly TRBD1 or TRBD2 for D (6 bases each). The CDR3 runs 14 residues. V shed 0 bases and J shed 7 bases, with 13 bases lying between them. Germline-derived CDR1 and CDR2 are SGHAT and FQNNGV. This CDR3 is CASSLDPGADEQYF. Here the CDR3 DNA reads TGTGCCAGCAGCTTAGATCCGGGGGCGGATGAGCAGTACTTC.

This clonotype was detected a few times. The CDR3 sequence: CSAFPTSGGSDTQYF. The CDR3 nucleotides are TGCAGTGCTTTCCCTACTAGCGGGGGTTCAGATACGCAGTATTTT. The J gene is TRBJ2-3, the V gene TRBV20-1, with 11 bases that match TRBD2. V dropped 5 bases and J dropped 4; count of bases not matched to a gene: 8. The germline gives CDR1 DFQATT, CDR2 SNEGSKA (reference sequence). CDR3 length: 15 residues.

This chain uses TRBV6-2 or TRBV6-3 with TRBJ2-7, with TRBD1 identical over 10 bases. CDR3 length: 14 residues. Trimming cost V 5 bases and J 6 bases; bases outside gene matches: 7. Per germline, CDR1 MNHEY and CDR2 SVGEGT. As DNA, the CDR3 is TGTGCCAGCAGTATAAAGGGACAGGGGATCGAGCAGTACGTC. As protein: CASSIKGQGIEQYV.

A few counts support this clonotype. The chain joins TRBV10-3 to TRBJ2-3; possible D gene TRBD2, 7 bases. The CDR3 contains 18 residues. Trimming shortened V by 0 bases and J by 5 bases, and 21 bases separated the two germline ends. Per germline, CDR1 ENHRY and CDR2 SYGVKD. This CDR3 reads CAISESPVRGGAKDTQYF. As DNA, the CDR3 is TGTGCCATCAGTGAGTCCCCGGTTAGGGGGGGGGCCAAAGATACGCAGTATTTT.

The chain carries TRBV6-5 and TRBJ1-1; the D is unclear. CDR1 and CDR2 (germline): MNHEY, SVGAGI. CDR3 length equals 15 residues. V was cut by 2 bases and J by 0 bases, with 10 bases left in between. This chain's CDR3 is CASSYRRGVNTEAFF. The CDR3 coding sequence is TGTGCCAGCAGTTACAGGCGCGGGGTGAACACTGAAGCTTTCTTT.

This clonotype was seen more than once but under ten times. The chain has TRBV2 and TRBJ1-5; D may be TRBD1 (5 bases). The germline V gene encodes CDR1 SNHLY and CDR2 FYNNEI. The CDR3 is 14 residues long. Trimming left V 6 bases short and J 5 bases short, with 14 bases between. This CDR3 is CASSRAGRDQPQHF. DNA of the CDR3: TGTGCCAGCAGCCGAGCAGGGAGGGATCAGCCCCAGCATTTT.

The chain carries TRBV6-1 and TRBJ2-2, with D tentatively TRBD1 (6 bases). Per the germline V gene, CDR1 is MNHNS and CDR2 is SASEGT. Trimming removed 4 bases from V and 1 base from J, with 10 bases in between. The CDR3 has 15 residues. The CDR3 spells CASSAQTGNTGELFF. The CDR3 bases are TGTGCCAGCAGTGCCCAGACAGGGAACACCGGGGAGCTGTTTTTT.

This clonotype was seen a handful of times. The rearrangement joins TRBV5-1 to TRBJ2-7; D is unclear. The V gene lost 1 base and the J gene lost 3 bases, with 20 bases spanning the gap. Germline lookup yields CDR1 SGHRS and CDR2 YFSETQ. The CDR3 is 17 amino acids. The CDR3 here is CASSLFRDTRGDYEQYF. DNA of the CDR3: TGCGCCAGCAGCTTGTTCCGAGACACCCGAGGCGACTACGAGCAGTACTTC.

The chain is built from TRBV2 and TRBJ2-1; possible D gene TRBD1, 6 bases. Between the trimmed V and J ends, which lost 5 bases and 5 bases, there was a span of 16 bases. Germline V gene sequence: CDR1 SNHLY, CDR2 FYNNEI. CDR3 length: 15 amino acids. The CDR3 spells CASSPRQEKNNEQFF. The CDR3 DNA sequence: TGTGCCAGCAGTCCCAGACAGGAGAAGAACAATGAGCAGTTCTTC. Based on the CDR3 plus reference TRBV2 and TRBJ2-1, the full variable domain is EPEVTQTPSHQVTQMGQEVILRCVPISNHLYFYWYRQILGQKVEFLVSFYNNEISEKSEIFDDQFSVERPDGSNFTLKIRSTKLEDSAMYFCASSPRQEKNNEQFFGPGTRLTVL.

The chain joins TRBV27 to TRBJ2-5; TRBD2 aligns across 8 bases. The germline gives CDR1 MNHEY, CDR2 SMNVEV (reference sequence). The CDR3 extends over 14 amino acids. With 7 bases clipped from V and 7 bases from J, the junction kept 11 bases outside the gene matches. The CDR3: CASTFQRGLGTQYF. The CDR3 DNA sequence: TGTGCCAGCACATTCCAGCGGGGGCTGGGGACCCAGTACTTC.

The chain's CDR3 is CASSLVDEQYF. In DNA, the CDR3 is TGTGCCAGCAGTTTAGTTGATGAGCAGTACTTC. V is TRBV12-3 or TRBV12-4 and J is TRBJ2-7; no clear D. V lost 1 base, J lost 7 bases, and 5 bases lay in between. The CDR3 contains 11 residues.

This clonotype was detected many times. This chain joins TRBV5-1 and TRBJ2-1; D gene uncertain. V dropped 4 bases and J dropped 4 bases, with 6 bases sitting between them. CDR1 is SGHRS and CDR2 is YFSETQ in the germline V gene. The CDR3 loop spans 12 amino acids. The CDR3: CASSTLYNEQFF. The CDR3 nucleotides read TGCGCCAGCAGCACACTTTACAATGAGCAGTTCTTC.

The CDR3 here is CASSLVWTANNEQFF. The CDR3 DNA sequence: TGCGCCAGCAGCTTGGTGTGGACAGCGAACAATGAGCAGTTCTTC. The chain uses TRBV5-1 and TRBJ2-1; possible D gene TRBD1, 6 bases. V was clipped by 0 bases and J by 5 bases, with 12 bases between them. The V gene's germline CDR1 is SGHRS and CDR2 YFSETQ. This CDR3 is built from 15 residues.

This chain connects TRBV12-3 or TRBV12-4 to TRBJ2-7, with TRBD2 identical over 7 bases. CDR3 length: 15 amino acids. With V trimmed by 3 bases and J by 3 bases, 8 bases remained unmatched. CDR3 nucleotide sequence: TGTGCCAGCAGTTTGGTCGGGGGACTATACTACGAGCAGTACTTC. It encodes CASSLVGGLYYEQYF.

V and J are TRBV9 and TRBJ1-3; 8 nucleotides line up with TRBD1. Germline assignment: CDR1 SGDLS and CDR2 YYNGEE. The V gene end was trimmed by 4 bases and the J gene end by 3 bases; junction bases not matched to a gene: 6. The CDR3 totals 15 residues. Here the CDR3 reads CASSLDRAGGNTIYF. The CDR3 DNA follows: TGTGCCAGCAGCCTGGACAGGGCCGGTGGAAACACCATATATTTT. The variable domain in full, completed from reference TRBV9 and TRBJ1-3, reads DSGVTQTPKHLITATGQRVTLRCSPRSGDLSVYWYQQSLDQGLQFLIQYYNGEERAKGNILERFSAQQFPDLHSELNLSSLELGDSALYFCASSLDRAGGNTIYFGEGSWLTVV.

V usage is TRBV3-1 and J usage is TRBJ2-7; D call uncertain. Looked up from germline, CDR1 is LGHDT and CDR2 is YNNKEL (reference sequence). V was cut by 2 bases and J by 0 bases, with 5 bases left in between. This CDR3 contains 13 residues. The CDR3 bases are TGTGCCAGCAGCCAACCAAACTCCTACGAGCAGTACTTC. Protein product: CASSQPNSYEQYF.

This sequence joins TRBV12-3 or TRBV12-4 and TRBJ1-4; D remains ambiguous. This CDR3 is built from 11 residues. V was trimmed by 8 bases and J by 8 bases, leaving 9 bases between them. The CDR3 DNA reads TGTGCCAGCTCCGTCGGGGAAAAACTGTTTTTT. The encoded protein is CASSVGEKLFF.

The chain uses TRBV27 and TRBJ2-7; D ambiguous. In germline, CDR1 is MNHEY, CDR2 SMNVEV (reference sequence). The CDR3 sequence is 14 residues long. V lost 6 bases and J 3 bases, leaving 15 bases between the germline ends. CDR3 protein: CASSRGPQLYEQYV. CDR3 DNA: TGTGCCAGCAGCCGAGGCCCTCAACTCTACGAGCAGTACGTC.

This clonotype has ten or more counts. This chain connects TRBV4-1 to TRBJ1-2; D remains unclear. The CDR3 sequence is 15 residues long. The germline V and J ends were trimmed by 4 bases and 7 bases, with 19 bases remaining between them. Germline V lookup: CDR1 MGHRA, CDR2 YSYEKL. CDR3: CASSRPGEGLFGYTF. The CDR3 DNA follows: TGCGCCAGCAGCCGCCCGGGAGAGGGTCTCTTTGGCTACACCTTC.

This clonotype came up a few times. The genes are TRBV7-3 and TRBJ2-6; D is perhaps TRBD2 (5 bases). The CDR3 is 17 residues long. Trimming pared 5 bases from V and 2 bases from J, leaving 16 bases between. CDR1 is SGHTA, CDR2 FQGTGA, per germline. CDR3 bases: TGTGCCAGCAGCGTGAACGGCGCGGGCACTGGGGCCAACGTCCTGACTTTC. This encodes CASSVNGAGTGANVLTF. The complete variable domain, with remaining parts taken from reference TRBV7-3 and TRBJ2-6, reads GAGVSQTPSNKVTEKGKYVELRCDPISGHTALYWYRQSLGQGPEFLIYFQGTGAADDSGLPNDRFFAVRPEGSVSTLKIQRTERGDSAVYLCASSVNGAGTGANVLTFGAGSRLTVL.

The rearrangement joins TRBV20-1 to TRBJ2-3, with a weak D call TRBD2 (6 bases). Germline CDR1 DFQATT, CDR2 SNEGSKA (reference sequence). This CDR3 has 14 residues. As DNA, the CDR3 is TGCACTGTGGTGGGGGGAACTAGCACAGATACGCAGTATTTT. Amino acid sequence: CTVVGGTSTDTQYF.

This clonotype was found many times. V usage is TRBV4-1 and J usage is TRBJ2-2, with 9 bases fitting TRBD1. The V gene's germline CDR1 is MGHRA and CDR2 YSYEKL. This CDR3 contains 16 residues. V shed 0 bases and J 7 bases; nucleotides not matched to a gene: 6. CDR3 DNA sequence: TGCGCCAGCAGCCAAGAGGACAGGGGTCCCGGCGGGGAGCTGTTTTTT. It specifies CASSQEDRGPGGELFF.

This clonotype was observed many times. V is TRBV9 and J is TRBJ2-1, with TRBD2 matching over 7 bases. The CDR3 loop spans 16 amino acids. J gave up 6 bases and V 0 bases, and 9 bases lay outside the gene matches. CDR1 and CDR2 (germline): SGDLS, YYNGEE. The CDR3 nucleotides are TGTGCCAGCAGCGTAGGCCCTTTGCGGGGGACCAATGAGCAGTTCTTC. Protein sequence: CASSVGPLRGTNEQFF.